These T cell receptor beta chains were read from a single sample in a study of CD8 T cells in Susac syndrome. In TCRdb, the immunoSEQ multiplex PCR reads were re-called with MiXCR into one record per CDR3 protein. The sample carries around 200,000 distinct CDR3 sequences, approximately 95% recorded once. The source material was CD8+ T cells from PBMCs. Receptor source: a human donor with Susac syndrome. Each CDR3 is given with its conserved first and last residue. Each record gives: D gene, V gene, clone size, J gene, CDR3 protein, CDR3 DNA. The D gene is left open where the match is weak. Expanded clones get a size class; other rows say once, few or many, or leave the size out.

>TRBD1|TRBV29-1|-|TRBJ2-7
CSVKDRGRLTGSYEQYF
TGCAGCGTAAAAGACAGGGGGCGTCTTACGGGATCCTACGAGCAGTACTTC
>-|TRBV20-1|-|TRBJ2-6
CSARDLNRYSGANVLTF
TGCAGTGCTAGAGATCTTAATAGGTACTCTGGGGCCAACGTCCTGACTTTC
>-|TRBV28|-|TRBJ2-2
CASSLASIAAGELFF
TGTGCCAGCAGTTTAGCGTCCATTGCGGCCGGGGAGCTGTTTTTT
>-|TRBV24-1|-|TRBJ2-1
CATSDAQVVQQFF
TGTGCCACCAGTGATGCCCAGGTTGTACAGCAGTTCTTC
>TRBD1|TRBV7-3|-|TRBJ2-2
CASSLAGQGRSGELFF
TGTGCCAGCAGCCTTGCGGGACAGGGGAGGTCCGGGGAGCTGTTTTTT
>-|TRBV11-2|-|TRBJ1-2
CASSPGALIVRTFYGYTF
TGTGCCAGCAGCCCCGGGGCACTAATTGTCCGCACTTTCTATGGCTACACCTTC
>-|TRBV6-2/TRBV6-3|-|TRBJ1-1
CASRTGTAMGEAFF
TGTGCCAGCAGGACCGGGACCGCGATGGGTGAAGCTTTCTTT
>-|TRBV24-1|-|TRBJ2-1
CATSDLSGPSYNEQFF
TGTGCCACCAGTGATTTGAGCGGACCCTCCTACAATGAGCAGTTCTTC
>-|TRBV2|once|TRBJ2-7
CASIGSRNAYEQYF
TGTGCCAGCATCGGCTCGCGGAACGCCTACGAGCAGTACTTC
>TRBD1|TRBV30|once|TRBJ1-1
CAWTTGGAEAFF
TGTGCCTGGACCACAGGGGGCGCGGAAGCTTTCTTT
>-|TRBV30|-|TRBJ2-2
CAWTDGWGANTGELFF
TGTGCCTGGACCGATGGGTGGGGAGCGAACACCGGGGAGCTGTTTTTT
>-|TRBV20-1|-|TRBJ2-7
CSARSPTKPYEQYF
TGCAGTGCTAGAAGTCCGACTAAACCCTACGAGCAGTACTTC
>TRBD1|TRBV13|-|TRBJ1-1
CASRPDREIMNTEAFF
TGTGCCAGCAGACCGGACAGGGAGATCATGAACACTGAAGCTTTCTTT
>-|TRBV11-2|-|TRBJ1-4
CASSRSNLRTNEKLFF
TGTGCCAGCAGCCGGAGCAACCTGAGAACTAATGAAAAACTGTTTTTT
>-|TRBV28|-|TRBJ1-2
CASRQGYSVGYTF
TGTGCCAGCAGACAAGGCTACTCGGTGGGCTACACCTTC
>TRBD2|TRBV12-3/TRBV12-4|-|TRBJ2-3
CASSLLVGIEAGGNTDTQYF
TGTGCCAGCAGTTTATTGGTTGGTATAGAGGCGGGGGGGAACACAGATACGCAGTATTTT
>-|TRBV7-9|-|TRBJ2-4
CASSEVAGAQNIQYF
TGTGCCAGCAGCGAGGTCGCGGGGGCCCAAAACATTCAGTACTTC
>TRBD2|TRBV24-1|-|TRBJ2-1
CATSEKRLAGVVDEQFF
TGTGCCACCAGTGAGAAGAGGCTAGCGGGAGTTGTAGATGAGCAGTTCTTC
>-|TRBV9|-|TRBJ2-7
CASSGSGDRPYEQYF
TGTGCCAGCAGCGGGTCGGGAGACAGACCCTACGAGCAGTACTTC
>-|TRBV18|-|TRBJ2-7
CASSPPRSYEQYF
TGTGCCAGCTCACCTCCCAGGTCCTACGAGCAGTACTTC
>TRBD1|TRBV30|-|TRBJ1-1
CARGQLNTEAFF
TGTGCCCGGGGACAGCTGAACACTGAAGCTTTCTTT
>TRBD2|TRBV7-3|-|TRBJ2-7
CASSPQSGLAPYEQYF
TGTGCCAGCAGCCCTCAATCGGGACTAGCGCCCTACGAGCAGTACTTC
>-|TRBV4-2|-|TRBJ2-1
CASSQIDNEQFF
TGTGCCAGCAGCCAAATTGACAATGAGCAGTTCTTC
>-|TRBV5-1|once|TRBJ1-2
CASSFDSYGYTF
TGCGCCAGCAGCTTCGACAGCTATGGCTACACCTTC
>-|TRBV5-1|-|TRBJ1-4
CASSLGGPTNEKLFF
TGCGCCAGCAGCTTGGGGGGGCCAACTAATGAAAAACTGTTTTTT
>-|TRBV15|-|TRBJ2-2
CATSRGKDNTGELFF
TGTGCCACCAGCAGAGGAAAGGATAACACCGGGGAGCTGTTTTTT
>-|TRBV19|-|TRBJ2-7
CASSWSGAYEQYF
TGTGCCAGTAGTTGGTCGGGGGCTTACGAGCAGTACTTC
>-|TRBV7-2|-|TRBJ2-7
CASSLVPRGSYEQYF
TGTGCCAGCAGCTTAGTTCCTCGAGGCTCCTACGAGCAGTACTTC
>TRBD2|TRBV12-5|-|TRBJ2-3
CASGPPTERGKDTQYF
TGTGCTAGTGGTCCCCCGACCGAGCGGGGGAAAGATACGCAGTATTTT
>TRBD1|TRBV28|-|TRBJ2-7
CASSSRAPGQVLSYEQYF
TGTGCCAGCAGTTCCCGCGCCCCGGGACAGGTACTGTCCTACGAGCAGTACTTC
>TRBD1|TRBV10-3|-|TRBJ2-5
CAISGRGQETQYF
TGTGCCATCAGTGGCAGGGGGCAAGAGACCCAGTACTTC
>-|TRBV2|-|TRBJ1-1
CATPPKDNTEAFF
TGTGCCACACCGCCTAAAGATAACACTGAAGCTTTCTTT
>-|TRBV7-9|-|TRBJ2-5
CASSGGRETQYF
TGTGCCAGCAGCGGGGGCAGAGAGACCCAGTACTTC
>-|TRBV4-1|once|TRBJ1-2
CASSRVRVANYGYTF
TGCGCCAGCAGCCGAGTCAGGGTAGCTAACTATGGCTACACCTTC
>-|TRBV19|-|TRBJ2-7
CASSQFSGGPTTYEQYF
TGTGCCAGTAGTCAATTCTCCGGGGGCCCTACTACCTACGAGCAGTACTTC
>-|TRBV27|-|TRBJ1-4
CASSFGGATNEKLFF
TGTGCCAGCAGTTTTGGGGGCGCAACTAATGAAAAACTGTTTTTT
>-|TRBV7-9|few|TRBJ1-1
CASRGNTEAFF
TGTGCCTCTCGAGGGAACACTGAAGCTTTCTTT
>-|TRBV23-1|-|TRBJ1-1
CASSQYLGGVTEAFF
TGCGCCAGCAGTCAATATTTGGGGGGCGTCACTGAAGCTTTCTTT
>TRBD1|TRBV6-1|-|TRBJ2-6
CASSTPTGSGANVLTF
TGTGCCAGCAGTACACCGACAGGGTCTGGGGCCAACGTCCTGACTTTC
>-|TRBV3-1|once|TRBJ2-3
CASSQGPWRADTQYF
TGTGCCAGCAGCCAAGGGCCCTGGAGGGCAGATACGCAGTATTTT